This TCR beta chain was sequenced in a study of CD8 T cells in ankylosing spondylitis. CDR3 length: 16 residues. Germline V lookup: CDR1 MNHNS, CDR2 SASEGT. The ends lost 3 bases at V and 2 bases at J; junction bases unmatched: 5. TCRdb analysed the 5' RACE reads with MiXCR anew, one entry per CDR3 protein. The table has 210,000 or so distinct CDR3 sequences, roughly 24% seen once. Material for sequencing was blood, either unsorted or a sorted T cell fraction (not recorded which). The J gene is TRBJ2-4, the V gene TRBV6-1; 9 positions agree with TRBD1. The source of this sequence is a male donor with ankylosing spondylitis or in good health (not recorded which). The CDR3 DNA sequence: TGTGCCAGCAGTGATTGGGACAGGGTCACCAAAAACATTCAGTACTTC. It codes for CASSDWDRVTKNIQYF.